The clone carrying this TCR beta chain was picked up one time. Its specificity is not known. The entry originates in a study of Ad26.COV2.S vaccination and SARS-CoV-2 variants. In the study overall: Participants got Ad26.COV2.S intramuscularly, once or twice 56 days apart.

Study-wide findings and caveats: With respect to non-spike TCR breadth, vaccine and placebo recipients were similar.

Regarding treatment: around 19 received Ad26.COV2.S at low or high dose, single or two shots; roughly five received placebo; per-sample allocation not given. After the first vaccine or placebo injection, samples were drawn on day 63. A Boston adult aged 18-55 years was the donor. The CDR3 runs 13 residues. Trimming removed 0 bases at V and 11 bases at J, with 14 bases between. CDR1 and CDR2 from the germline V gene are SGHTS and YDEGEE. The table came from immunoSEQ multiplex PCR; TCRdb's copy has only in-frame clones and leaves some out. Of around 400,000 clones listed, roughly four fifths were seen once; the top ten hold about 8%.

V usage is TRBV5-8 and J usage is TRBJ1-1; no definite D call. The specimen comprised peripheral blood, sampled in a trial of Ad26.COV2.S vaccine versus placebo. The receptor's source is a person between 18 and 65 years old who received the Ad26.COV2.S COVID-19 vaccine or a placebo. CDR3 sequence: CASSLAPRLLAFF. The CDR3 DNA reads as TGTGCCAGCAGCTTGGCCCCTCGATTGCTGGCTTTCTTT.